This T cell receptor beta chain was profiled in a study of Ad26.COV2.S vaccination and SARS-CoV-2 variants. Treatment of the sample: roughly 18 received Ad26.COV2.S at low or high dose, single or two shots; several received placebo; per-sample allocation not given. Sampling was performed 63 days after the first vaccine or placebo injection. Wuhan-strain SARS-CoV-2 spike was expressed by the Ad26 vector that made up the vaccine. Germline lookup yields CDR1 MNHEY and CDR2 SMNVEV (reference sequence). The CDR3 is 14 residues long. The J segment lost 11 bases and the V segment lost 0 bases, leaving 4 bases of the junction unmatched. Profiling relied on immunoSEQ multiplex PCR, and the TCRdb table lists in-frame clones only, not all of them. The table records about 370,000 clones, approximately 86% of them present only once.

The chain carries TRBV27 and TRBJ1-6; 7 bases are shared with TRBD1. The source is a person between 18 and 65 years old who received the Ad26.COV2.S COVID-19 vaccine or a placebo. The input for sequencing was peripheral blood, taken in a trial of Ad26.COV2.S vaccine versus placebo. The DNA of the CDR3 is TGTGCCAGCAGTTTATCGACAGGGCGGACACCCCTCCACTTT. Its protein is CASSLSTGRTPLHF.